This section outlines one T cell receptor (beta chain) sequence together with its context. Trimming stripped 0 bases from V and 5 bases from J, with 10 bases between. The CDR3 consists of 14 residues. CDR1 and CDR2 (germline): ENHRY, SYGVKD. The sample belongs to a study of OX40 agonist ivuxolimab in advanced cancers. The investigators sampled blood at baseline, at cycle 4 day 1, and at cycle 7 day 1. Generated by immunoSEQ multiplex PCR, the TCRdb table keeps only in-frame clones and is missing some. The top ten hold around 0.51% of the sample, which has fewer than 85,000 clones, about 84% seen once.

This sequence was found in an adult with an advanced solid tumor such as melanoma, head and neck, liver or kidney cancer. Specimen: CD4+ or CD8+ T cells sorted from blood, collected in a trial of the OX40 agonist ivuxolimab. The rearrangement joins TRBV10-3 to TRBJ1-2; D gene uncertain. CDR3 sequence: CAISESGREYGYTF. The CDR3 coding sequence is TGTGCCATCAGTGAGTCAGGAAGGGAGTATGGCTACACCTTC.